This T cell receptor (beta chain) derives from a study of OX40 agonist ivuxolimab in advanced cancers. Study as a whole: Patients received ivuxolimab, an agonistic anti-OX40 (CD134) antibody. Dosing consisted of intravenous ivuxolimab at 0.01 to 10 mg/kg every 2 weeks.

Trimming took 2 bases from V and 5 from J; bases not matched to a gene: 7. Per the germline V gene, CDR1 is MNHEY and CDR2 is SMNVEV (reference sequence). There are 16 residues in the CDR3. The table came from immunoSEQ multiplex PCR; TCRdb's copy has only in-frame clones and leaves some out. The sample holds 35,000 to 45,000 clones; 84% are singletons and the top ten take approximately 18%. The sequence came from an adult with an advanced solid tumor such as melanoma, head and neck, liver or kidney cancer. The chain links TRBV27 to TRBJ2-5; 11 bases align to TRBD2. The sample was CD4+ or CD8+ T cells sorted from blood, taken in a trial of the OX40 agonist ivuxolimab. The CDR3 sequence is CASSLLSGGAGETQYF. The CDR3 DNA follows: TGTGCCAGCAGTTTACTTAGCGGGGGGGCCGGTGAGACCCAGTACTTC.